These 25 T cell receptor beta chains were sequenced from one sample in a study of blood T cell repertoires in COVID-19. The table came from immunoSEQ multiplex PCR; TCRdb's copy has only in-frame clones and leaves some out. The sample records under 95,000 clones, 83% being singletons. Sequencing was performed on peripheral blood. The receptor set was obtained from a human donor in a cohort sampled during active COVID-19.

The genes are TRBV6-6 and TRBJ1-1, with 9 positions matching TRBD1. Germline CDR1 reads MNHNY; CDR2 reads SVGAGI (reference sequence). Trimming at V came to 5 bases and at J to 5 bases, leaving 6 bases not matched to a gene. This CDR3 is built from 14 residues. The CDR3 DNA sequence: TGTGCCAGCAGTACAACAGGGGGCATAACTGAAGCTTTCTTT. This translates into CASSTTGGITEAFF.

The chain uses TRBV5-1 and TRBJ1-3; tentatively, D is TRBD1 (6 bases). The CDR3 consists of 14 residues. The V end was cut by 4 bases, the J end by 4 bases, with 12 bases between. The germline CDR1 and CDR2 sequences are SGHRS and YFSETQ. The CDR3 protein is CASSRTQGGNTIYF. DNA for the CDR3: TGCGCCAGCAGCCGGACCCAGGGGGGAAACACCATATATTTT.

The rearrangement uses TRBV5-8 and TRBJ1-5; TRBD1 matches at 7 bases. This CDR3 comprises 19 residues. The V segment lost 4 bases and the J segment 5 bases; nucleotides outside the gene matches: 21. Per the germline V gene, CDR1 is SGHTS and CDR2 is YDEGEE. The CDR3 sequence: CASSPLRDGNRGGDQPQHF. The DNA for the CDR3 is TGTGCCAGCAGCCCACTTCGGGACGGAAACAGGGGTGGGGATCAGCCCCAGCATTTT.

This clone appeared once. V gene TRBV5-6 combines with J gene TRBJ2-3; possibly TRBD1 for D (5 bases). The CDR3 has 13 amino acids. CDR1 and CDR2 from the germline V gene are SGHDT and YYEEEE. Deletions cut 0 bases from V and 5 bases from J, with 7 bases between. The CDR3 bases are TGTGCCAGCAGCTTGGTAGGGGTAGATACGCAGTATTTT. This gives the protein CASSLVGVDTQYF.

The chain uses TRBV7-9 and TRBJ1-1; D is unclear. This CDR3 comprises 15 residues. The germline CDR1 and CDR2 sequences are SEHNR and FQNEAQ (reference sequence). Trimming cost V 1 base and J 0 bases, with 9 bases left between them. The DNA of the CDR3 is TGTGCCAGCAGCTTAGGGAGTTCCATGAACACTGAAGCTTTCTTT. This codes for CASSLGSSMNTEAFF.

The chain links TRBV14 to TRBJ2-1; 14 bases are shared with TRBD2. Unmatched junction bases numbered 9, after V lost 1 base and J lost 7 bases. Germline V gives CDR1 SGHDN, CDR2 FVKESK. The CDR3 loop spans 18 amino acids. This chain's CDR3 is CASSQGLAGGLVSNEQFF. CDR3 coding DNA: TGTGCCAGCAGCCAAGGACTAGCGGGAGGGCTGGTTTCGAATGAGCAGTTCTTC. The whole variable domain, remainder taken from reference TRBV14 and TRBJ2-1, is EAGVTQFPSHSVIEKGQTVTLRCDPISGHDNLYWYRRVMGKEIKFLLHFVKESKQDESGMPNNRFLAERTGGTYSTLKVQPAELEDSGVYFCASSQGLAGGLVSNEQFFGPGTRLTVL.

The V gene is TRBV11-3, the J gene TRBJ2-2; 8 nucleotides match TRBD2. The CDR3 sequence is 16 residues long. Unmatched junction bases numbered 7, after V lost 5 bases and J lost 2 bases. Germline CDR1 reads SGHNT; CDR2 reads YENEEA. CDR3 amino acids: CASSKRAGDNTGELFF. DNA of the CDR3: TGTGCCAGCAGCAAGAGAGCGGGAGACAACACCGGGGAGCTGTTTTTT.

The V gene is TRBV28, the J gene TRBJ1-3, with D perhaps TRBD1 (5 bases). The V and J ends lost 6 bases and 4 bases respectively, with 13 bases between them. Per germline, CDR1 MDHEN and CDR2 SYDVKM. The CDR3 runs to 14 residues. The CDR3 spells CASSVRVSGNTIYF. In nucleotides, the CDR3 is TGTGCCAGCAGCGTCAGGGTCTCCGGAAACACCATATATTTT.

The chain uses TRBV30 and TRBJ1-3; perhaps TRBD1 as D (5 bases). Germline-derived CDR1 and CDR2 are GTSNPN and SVGIG (reference sequence). V dropped 0 bases and J dropped 0 bases, with 12 bases sitting between them. The CDR3 extends over 16 amino acids. In DNA, the CDR3 is TGTGCCTGGAGTGTACAGGTGGGGATCTCTGGAAACACCATATATTTT. It is translated as CAWSVQVGISGNTIYF.

This rearrangement joins TRBV5-1 to TRBJ2-3, with 11 bases matching TRBD1. After removal of 6 bases from V and 7 bases from J, the junction contained 10 bases not matched to a gene. Germline-derived CDR1 and CDR2 are SGHRS and YFSETQ. The length of the CDR3 is 15 residues. The CDR3 nucleotides are TGCGCCAGCACCCGGACAGGGGGCGCGGATTATACGCAGTATTTT. Translating gives CASTRTGGADYTQYF.

The chain has TRBV29-1 and TRBJ2-2, with D possibly being TRBD2 (6 bases). This CDR3 is 14 amino acids long. Trimming pared 4 bases from V and 0 bases from J, leaving 9 bases between. Germline-derived CDR1 and CDR2 are SQVTM and ANQGSEA. CDR3 sequence reads: CSVARLANTGELFF. For the CDR3, the DNA is TGCAGCGTTGCGAGACTAGCGAACACCGGGGAGCTGTTTTTT.

V gene TRBV5-5 combines with J gene TRBJ2-3, with D perhaps matching TRBD1 (6 bases). With 2 bases removed from V and 1 base from J, the gap between germline ends came to 14 bases. Germline-derived CDR1 and CDR2 are SGHKS and YYEKEE (reference sequence). The CDR3 contains 16 residues. CDR3 protein: CASSLLQGQGTDTQYF. In DNA, the CDR3 is TGTGCCAGCAGCTTACTACAGGGACAAGGCACAGATACGCAGTATTTT.

By its share, this clone is medium-sized (0.01 to 0.1%). The gene calls are TRBV7-9 and TRBJ2-7; TRBD2 matches at 7 bases. This CDR3 has 16 residues. V lost 2 bases to trimming and J lost 4 bases; unmatched junction nucleotides: 11. Germline assignment: CDR1 SEHNR and CDR2 FQNEAQ (reference sequence). The CDR3 loop reads CASSLTPGQGGYEQYF. For the CDR3, the DNA is TGTGCCAGCAGCTTAACCCCTGGGCAGGGAGGGTACGAGCAGTACTTC.

This chain uses TRBV29-1 with TRBJ2-1; possibly TRBD1 for D (5 bases). V lost 8 bases, J lost 10 bases, and 15 bases lay in between. The CDR3 sequence is 11 residues long. Germline lookup yields CDR1 SQVTM and CDR2 ANQGSEA. CDR3 protein: CSITTGWEQFF. The CDR3 DNA reads as TGCAGCATAACCACAGGTTGGGAGCAGTTCTTC.

This chain uses TRBV4-3 with TRBJ1-4; the D is unclear. V gave up 4 bases and J gave up 3 bases, with 12 bases separating them. The germline V gene has CDR1 LGHNA and CDR2 YSLEER. CDR3 length equals 15 residues. In DNA form, the CDR3 reads TGCGCCAGCAGCCCCTCTCAACTGCCTAATGAAAAACTGTTTTTT. Translated: CASSPSQLPNEKLFF.

This clone was seen a few times. The CDR3 region has the DNA TGTGCCAGCAGAGAGACAGGGGGCGTAGATACGCAGTATTTT. Its protein product is CASRETGGVDTQYF. This chain joins TRBV2 and TRBJ2-3; 10 nucleotides agree with TRBD1. The CDR3 is made up of 14 amino acids. V lost 6 bases, J lost 5 bases, and 5 bases stayed unmatched. Germline-derived CDR1 and CDR2 are SNHLY and FYNNEI.

This clone occurred a few times. CDR3 DNA: TGTGCCAGCACTACGACAGGGGGAGGCTACACCTTC. Its translation: CASTTTGGGYTF. The genes are TRBV2 and TRBJ1-2; 9 bases map to TRBD1. V dropped 7 bases and J dropped 8; count of bases not matched to a gene: 5. This CDR3 comprises 12 residues. CDR1 and CDR2 (germline): SNHLY, FYNNEI. Combining the CDR3 with reference TRBV2 and TRBJ1-2 gives the whole variable domain EPEVTQTPSHQVTQMGQEVILRCVPISNHLYFYWYRQILGQKVEFLVSFYNNEISEKSEIFDDQFSVERPDGSNFTLKIRSTKLEDSAMYFCASTTTGGGYTFGSGTRLTVV.

The V gene is TRBV11-2, the J gene TRBJ1-1; 8 bases fit TRBD1. The V and J ends lost 4 bases and 0 bases, in that order; junction bases with no gene match: 13. CDR1 and CDR2 (germline): SGHAT, FQNNGV. The CDR3 has 18 residues. As DNA, the CDR3 is TGTGCCAGCAGCTCAGGATACAGGGGGTATCCCCTGAACACTGAAGCTTTCTTT. It codes for CASSSGYRGYPLNTEAFF.

The CDR3 here is CASSPMVQGTNEKLFF. CDR3 in DNA: TGTGCCAGCTCACCAATGGTGCAGGGAACAAATGAAAAACTGTTTTTT. The rearrangement uses TRBV18 and TRBJ1-4; maybe TRBD1 (5 bases). With 2 bases removed from V and 5 bases from J, the gap between germline ends came to 15 bases. CDR1 and CDR2 (germline): KGHSH, LQKENI. The CDR3 is 16 residues long.

The chain employs TRBV6-5 and TRBJ2-3; D possibly corresponds to TRBD1 (5 bases). The V end lost 2 bases, the J end lost 2 bases, and 11 bases lay between the germline ends. The CDR3 has 15 residues. Germline CDR1 MNHEY, CDR2 SVGAGI. CDR3 sequence (DNA): TGTGCCAGCAGTTACGCTGGCGGACACACAGATACGCAGTATTTT. This encodes CASSYAGGHTDTQYF.

This clone appeared once. The chain has TRBV6-1 and TRBJ2-5, with 11 bases that match TRBD1. The CDR3 length is 16 residues. Germline trimming cut 2 bases from V and 5 bases from J; bases unmatched to any gene: 7. The germline V gene has CDR1 MNHNS and CDR2 SASEGT. CDR3 loop: CASSEPRTGGGETQYF. The CDR3 DNA reads TGTGCCAGCAGTGAACCCAGGACAGGGGGCGGCGAGACCCAGTACTTC.

The chain carries TRBV3-1 (or the pseudogene TRBV3-2) and TRBJ2-7, with TRBD2 matching 11 bases. The junction had 2 bases not matched to a gene; V was cut back by 4 bases and J by 6 bases. This CDR3 comprises 13 residues. CDR1 is LGHDT and CDR2 is YNNKEL in the germline V gene (reference sequence). Here the CDR3 reads CASSLGLAAEQYF. In nucleotides, the CDR3 is TGTGCCAGCAGCCTGGGACTAGCGGCCGAGCAGTACTTC.

The rearrangement uses TRBV27 and TRBJ1-2; 7 bases fit TRBD1. CDR1 is MNHEY and CDR2 is SMNVEV in the germline V gene (reference sequence). The CDR3 has 15 amino acids. Unmatched junction bases numbered 5, after V lost 0 bases and J lost 4 bases. This CDR3 reads CASSLSPQGLYGYTF. Here the CDR3 DNA reads TGTGCCAGCAGTTTATCCCCACAGGGGCTCTATGGCTACACCTTC.

J is TRBJ2-3 and V is TRBV7-2; tentatively, D is TRBD2 (5 bases). The V end lost 3 bases, the J end lost 1 base, and 14 bases lay between the germline ends. Germline lookup yields CDR1 SGHTA and CDR2 FQGNSA. This CDR3 has 16 amino acids. CDR3 loop: CASSFSKGGRTDTQYF. DNA of the CDR3: TGTGCCAGCAGCTTTAGCAAAGGAGGTCGCACAGATACGCAGTATTTT.

The V call is TRBV5-1, the J call TRBJ2-3; D might be TRBD1 (6 bases). Germline V lookup: CDR1 SGHRS, CDR2 YFSETQ. The CDR3 length is 16 residues. V lost 4 bases to trimming and J lost 2 bases, with 17 bases between them. CDR3 nucleotides: TGCGCCAGCAGCGACGGCAGGGGCCCCAACACAGATACGCAGTATTTT. Its translation is CASSDGRGPNTDTQYF.